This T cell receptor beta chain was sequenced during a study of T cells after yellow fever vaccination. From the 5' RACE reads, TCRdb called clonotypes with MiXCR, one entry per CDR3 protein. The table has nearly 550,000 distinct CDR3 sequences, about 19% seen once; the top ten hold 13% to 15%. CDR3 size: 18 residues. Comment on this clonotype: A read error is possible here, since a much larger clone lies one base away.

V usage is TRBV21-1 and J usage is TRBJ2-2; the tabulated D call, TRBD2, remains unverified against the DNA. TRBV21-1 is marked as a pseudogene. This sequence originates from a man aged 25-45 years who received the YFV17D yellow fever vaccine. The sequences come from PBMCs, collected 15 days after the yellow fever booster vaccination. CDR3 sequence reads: CASCKGAAGGGNTGELFF. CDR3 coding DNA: TGTGCCAGCTGCAAAGGGGCGGCGGGAGGTGGGAACACCGGGGAGCTGTTTTTT.